Sequencing of this T cell receptor (beta chain) was carried out in a study of beta chain features in type 1 diabetes. Every isolated RNA sample was fully reverse transcribed, so sequencing captured expressed TCRB transcripts. Repertoires were generated with immunoSEQ multiplex PCR, while TCRdb's copy carries only in-frame clones and drops some. The data contain about 140,000 clones, less than 9% of them singletons. The germline V gene encodes CDR1 SGHRS and CDR2 YFSETQ. The CDR3 extends over 15 amino acids. J lost 5 bases, V lost 2 bases, and 4 bases had no gene match. This clonotype originated in a woman in her twenties or thirties in good health. This chain uses TRBV5-1 with TRBJ2-1; 10 bases fit TRBD2. Sequencing was carried out using central memory CD4+ T cells from blood. The CDR3 sequence: CASSFGLAGDNEQFF. CDR3 nucleotides: TGCGCCAGCAGCTTCGGGCTAGCGGGAGACAATGAGCAGTTCTTC.